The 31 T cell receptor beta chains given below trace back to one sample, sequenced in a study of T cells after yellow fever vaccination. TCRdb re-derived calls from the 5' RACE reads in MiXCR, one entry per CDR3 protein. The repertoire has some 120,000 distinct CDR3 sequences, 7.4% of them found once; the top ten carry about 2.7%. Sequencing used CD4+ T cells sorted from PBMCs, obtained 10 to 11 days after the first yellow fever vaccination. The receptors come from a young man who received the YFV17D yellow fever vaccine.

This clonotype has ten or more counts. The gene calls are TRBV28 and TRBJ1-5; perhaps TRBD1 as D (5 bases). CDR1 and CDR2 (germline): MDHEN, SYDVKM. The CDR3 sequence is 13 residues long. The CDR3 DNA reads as TGTGGGACCGGGACCGGGGGCAATCAGCCCCAGCATTTT. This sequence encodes CGTGTGGNQPQHF.

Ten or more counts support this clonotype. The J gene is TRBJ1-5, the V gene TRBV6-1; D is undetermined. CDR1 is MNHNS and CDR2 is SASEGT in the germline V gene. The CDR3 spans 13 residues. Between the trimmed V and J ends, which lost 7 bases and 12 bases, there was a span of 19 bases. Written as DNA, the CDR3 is TGTGCCAGCAAAGCGAGCCAGCTAGAGCGCCAGCATTTT. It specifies CASKASQLERQHF.

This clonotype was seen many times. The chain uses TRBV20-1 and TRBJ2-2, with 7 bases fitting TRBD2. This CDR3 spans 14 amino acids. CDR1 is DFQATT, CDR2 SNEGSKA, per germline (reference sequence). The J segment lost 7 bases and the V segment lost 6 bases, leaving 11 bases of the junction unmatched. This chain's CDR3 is CSASGLGGVGELFF. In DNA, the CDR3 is TGCAGTGCCTCCGGACTAGGAGGAGTCGGGGAGCTGTTTTTT.

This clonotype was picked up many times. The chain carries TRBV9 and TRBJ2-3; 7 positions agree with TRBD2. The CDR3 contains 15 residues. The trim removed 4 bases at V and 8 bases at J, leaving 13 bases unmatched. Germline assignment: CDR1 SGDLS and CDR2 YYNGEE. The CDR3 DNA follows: TGTGCCAGCAGCCCCCTCAGCGGGGAGGTCATTACGCAGTATTTT. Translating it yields CASSPLSGEVITQYF.

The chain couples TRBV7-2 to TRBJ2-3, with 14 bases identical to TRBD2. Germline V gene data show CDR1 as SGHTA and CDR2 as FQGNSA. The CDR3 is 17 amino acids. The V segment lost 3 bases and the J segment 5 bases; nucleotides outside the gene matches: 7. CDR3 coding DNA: TGTGCCAGCAGCTTGACTAGCGGGGGGGCGGTGAGAGATACGCAGTATTTT. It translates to CASSLTSGGAVRDTQYF.

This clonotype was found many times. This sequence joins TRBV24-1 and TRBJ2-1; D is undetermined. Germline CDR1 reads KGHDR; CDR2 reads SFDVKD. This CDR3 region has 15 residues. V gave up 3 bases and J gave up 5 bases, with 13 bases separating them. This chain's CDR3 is CATSDRWKENNEQFF. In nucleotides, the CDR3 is TGTGCCACCAGTGATAGGTGGAAGGAGAACAATGAGCAGTTCTTC.

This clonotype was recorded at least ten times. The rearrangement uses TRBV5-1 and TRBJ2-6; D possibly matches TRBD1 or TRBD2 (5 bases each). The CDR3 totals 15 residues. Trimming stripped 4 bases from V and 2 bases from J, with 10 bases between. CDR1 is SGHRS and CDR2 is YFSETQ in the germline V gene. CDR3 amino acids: CASSAWGTGANVLTF. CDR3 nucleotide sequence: TGCGCCAGCAGCGCGTGGGGGACTGGGGCCAACGTCCTGACTTTC.

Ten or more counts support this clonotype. The CDR3 spells CASSLTGFPDTQYF. CDR3 DNA: TGCGCCAGCAGCCTAACAGGGTTTCCAGATACGCAGTATTTT. The V gene is TRBV5-1, the J gene TRBJ2-3, with D tentatively TRBD1 (6 bases). The CDR3 has 14 residues. Germline CDR1 and CDR2: SGHRS and YFSETQ. Deletions cut 4 bases from V and 4 bases from J, with 13 bases between.

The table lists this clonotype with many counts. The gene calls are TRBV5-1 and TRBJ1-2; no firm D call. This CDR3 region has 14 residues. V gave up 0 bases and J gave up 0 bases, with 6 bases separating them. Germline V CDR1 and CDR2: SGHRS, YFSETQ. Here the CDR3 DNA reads TGCGCCAGCAGCTTGGCGGCTACTAACTATGGCTACACCTTC. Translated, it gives CASSLAATNYGYTF.

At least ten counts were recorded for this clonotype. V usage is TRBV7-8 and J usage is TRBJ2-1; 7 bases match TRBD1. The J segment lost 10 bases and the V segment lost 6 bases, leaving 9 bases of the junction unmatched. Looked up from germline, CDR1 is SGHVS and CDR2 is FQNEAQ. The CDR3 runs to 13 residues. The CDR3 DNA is TGTGCCAGCAGTGTGCTCAGGGGACAGGAGCAGTTCTTC. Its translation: CASSVLRGQEQFF.

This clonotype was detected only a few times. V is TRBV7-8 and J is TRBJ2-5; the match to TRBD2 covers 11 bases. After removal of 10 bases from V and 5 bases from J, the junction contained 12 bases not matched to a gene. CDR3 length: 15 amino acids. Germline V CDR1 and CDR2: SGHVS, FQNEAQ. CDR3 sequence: CATIGGSGGAETQYF. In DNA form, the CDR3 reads TGTGCCACCATCGGGGGTAGCGGGGGGGCGGAGACCCAGTACTTC.

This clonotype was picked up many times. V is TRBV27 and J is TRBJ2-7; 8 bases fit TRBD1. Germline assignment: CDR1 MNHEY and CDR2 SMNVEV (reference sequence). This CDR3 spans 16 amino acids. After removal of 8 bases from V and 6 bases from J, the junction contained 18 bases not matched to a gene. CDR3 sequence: CASLREPGQEPSEQYV. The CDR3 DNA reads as TGTGCCAGCCTGAGAGAACCGGGACAGGAGCCCTCCGAGCAGTACGTC.

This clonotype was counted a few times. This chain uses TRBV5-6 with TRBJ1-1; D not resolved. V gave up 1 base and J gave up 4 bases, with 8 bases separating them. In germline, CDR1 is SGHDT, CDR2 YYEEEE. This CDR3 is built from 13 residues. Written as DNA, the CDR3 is TGTGCCAGCAGCTTGCTAGGGAGCACTGAAGCTTTCTTT. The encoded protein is CASSLLGSTEAFF.

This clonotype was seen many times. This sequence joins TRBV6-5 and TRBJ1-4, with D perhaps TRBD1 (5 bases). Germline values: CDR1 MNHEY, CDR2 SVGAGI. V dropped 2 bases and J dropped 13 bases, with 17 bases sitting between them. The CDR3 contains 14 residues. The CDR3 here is CASSYAGPGRGLFF. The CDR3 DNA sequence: TGTGCCAGCAGTTACGCGGGACCGGGAAGGGGACTGTTTTTT.

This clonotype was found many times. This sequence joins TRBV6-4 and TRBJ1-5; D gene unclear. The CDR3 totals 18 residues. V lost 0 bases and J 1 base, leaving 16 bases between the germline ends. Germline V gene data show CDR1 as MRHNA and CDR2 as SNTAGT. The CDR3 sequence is CASSDSSSRRWSNQPQHF. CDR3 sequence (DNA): TGTGCCAGCAGTGACTCGAGTTCGCGGCGCTGGAGCAATCAGCCCCAGCATTTT.

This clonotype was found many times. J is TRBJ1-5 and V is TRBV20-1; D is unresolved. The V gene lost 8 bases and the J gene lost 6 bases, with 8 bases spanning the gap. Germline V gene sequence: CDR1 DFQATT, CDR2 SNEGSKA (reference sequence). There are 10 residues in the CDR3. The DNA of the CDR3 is TGCAGTTCCCCCAGTCAGCCCCAGCATTTT. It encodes CSSPSQPQHF.

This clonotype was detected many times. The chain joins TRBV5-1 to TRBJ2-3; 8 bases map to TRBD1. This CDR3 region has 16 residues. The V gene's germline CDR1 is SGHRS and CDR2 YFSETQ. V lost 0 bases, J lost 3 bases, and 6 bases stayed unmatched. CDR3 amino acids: CASSLGNGQGTDTQYF. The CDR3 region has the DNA TGCGCCAGCAGCTTGGGAAACGGACAGGGAACAGATACGCAGTATTTT.

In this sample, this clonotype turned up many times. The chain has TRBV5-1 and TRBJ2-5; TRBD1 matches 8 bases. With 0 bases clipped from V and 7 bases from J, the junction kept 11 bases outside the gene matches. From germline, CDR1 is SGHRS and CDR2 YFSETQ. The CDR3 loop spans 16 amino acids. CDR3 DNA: TGCGCCAGCAGCTTGGCCGGACAGGGCCAACCGGGGACCCAGTACTTC. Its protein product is CASSLAGQGQPGTQYF.

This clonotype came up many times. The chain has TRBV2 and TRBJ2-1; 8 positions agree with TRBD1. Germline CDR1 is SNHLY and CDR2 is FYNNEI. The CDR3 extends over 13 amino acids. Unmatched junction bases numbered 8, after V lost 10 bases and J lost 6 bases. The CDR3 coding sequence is TGTGCCACCTCGGACAGGGTCCCCAATGAGCAGTTCTTC. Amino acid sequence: CATSDRVPNEQFF. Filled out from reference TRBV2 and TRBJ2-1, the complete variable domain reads EPEVTQTPSHQVTQMGQEVILRCVPISNHLYFYWYRQILGQKVEFLVSFYNNEISEKSEIFDDQFSVERPDGSNFTLKIRSTKLEDSAMYFCATSDRVPNEQFFGPGTRLTVL.

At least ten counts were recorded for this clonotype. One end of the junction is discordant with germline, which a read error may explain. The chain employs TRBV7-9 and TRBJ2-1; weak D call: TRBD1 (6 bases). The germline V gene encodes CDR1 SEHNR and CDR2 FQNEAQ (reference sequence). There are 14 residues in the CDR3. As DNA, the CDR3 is TGTGCTAGCAGCACATCGGGACAACCGAATGAGCAGTTCTTC. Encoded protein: CASSTSGQPNEQFF.

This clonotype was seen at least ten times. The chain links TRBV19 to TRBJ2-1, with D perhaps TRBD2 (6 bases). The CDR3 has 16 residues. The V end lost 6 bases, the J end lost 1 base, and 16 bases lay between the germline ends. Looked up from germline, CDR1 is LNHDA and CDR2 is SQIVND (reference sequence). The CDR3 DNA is TGTGCCAGTAGAGGCATGGCGGGGTTGTCCTACAATGAGCAGTTCTTC. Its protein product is CASRGMAGLSYNEQFF.

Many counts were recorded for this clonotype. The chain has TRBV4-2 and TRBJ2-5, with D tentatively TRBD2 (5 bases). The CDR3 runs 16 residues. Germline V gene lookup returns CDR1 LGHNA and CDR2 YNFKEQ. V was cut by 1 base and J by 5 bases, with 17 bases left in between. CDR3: CASSQGAGNPWETQYF. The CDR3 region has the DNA TGTGCCAGCAGCCAAGGGGCCGGGAACCCCTGGGAGACCCAGTACTTC.

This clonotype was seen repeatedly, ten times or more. The CDR3 here is CASSLSHKNIQYF. CDR3 in DNA: TGCGCCAGCAGCTTAAGCCACAAAAACATTCAGTACTTC. V is TRBV5-1 and J is TRBJ2-4; no clear D gene. CDR1 and CDR2 from the germline V gene are SGHRS and YFSETQ. Trimming removed 2 bases from V and 3 bases from J, with 6 bases in between. This CDR3 contains 13 residues.

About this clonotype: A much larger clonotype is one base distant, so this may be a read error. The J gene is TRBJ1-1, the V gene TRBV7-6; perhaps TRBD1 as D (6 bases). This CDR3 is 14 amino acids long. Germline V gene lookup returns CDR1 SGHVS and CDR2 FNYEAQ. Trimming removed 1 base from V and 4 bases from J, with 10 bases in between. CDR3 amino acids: CASSLVGGGTEAFF. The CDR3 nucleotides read TGTGCCAGCAGCTTAGTAGGGGGAGGCACTGAAGCTTTCTTT.

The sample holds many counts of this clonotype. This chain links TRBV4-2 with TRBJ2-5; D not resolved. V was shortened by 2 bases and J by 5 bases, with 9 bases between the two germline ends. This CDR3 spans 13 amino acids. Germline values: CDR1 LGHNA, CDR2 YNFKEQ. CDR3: CASSQRAAETQYF. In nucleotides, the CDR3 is TGTGCCAGCAGCCAAAGGGCAGCGGAGACCCAGTACTTC.

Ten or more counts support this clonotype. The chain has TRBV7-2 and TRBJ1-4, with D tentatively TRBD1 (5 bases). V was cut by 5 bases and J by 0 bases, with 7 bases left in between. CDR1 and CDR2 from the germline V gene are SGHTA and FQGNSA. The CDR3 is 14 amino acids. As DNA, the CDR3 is TGTGCCAGCAGCCCCAGGGCAACTAATGAAAAACTGTTTTTT. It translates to CASSPRATNEKLFF.

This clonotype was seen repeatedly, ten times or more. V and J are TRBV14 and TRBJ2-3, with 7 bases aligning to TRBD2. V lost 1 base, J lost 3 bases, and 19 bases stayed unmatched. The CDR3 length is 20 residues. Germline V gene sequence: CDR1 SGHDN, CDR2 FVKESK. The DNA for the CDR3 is TGTGCCAGCAGCCAAGGATATTTTGGCCCCGGGACTACTATAACAGATACGCAGTATTTT. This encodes CASSQGYFGPGTTITDTQYF.

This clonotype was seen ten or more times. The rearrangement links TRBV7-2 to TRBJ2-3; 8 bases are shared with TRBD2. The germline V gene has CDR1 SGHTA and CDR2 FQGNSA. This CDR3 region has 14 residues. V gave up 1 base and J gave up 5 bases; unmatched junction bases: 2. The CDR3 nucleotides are TGTGCCAGCAGCTTAGGTCTAGCGGGAGATACGCAGTATTTT. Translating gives CASSLGLAGDTQYF. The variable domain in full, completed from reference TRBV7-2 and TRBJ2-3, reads GAGVSQSPSNKVTEKGKDVELRCDPISGHTALYWYRQSLGQGLEFLIYFQGNSAPDKSGLPSDRFSAERTGGSVSTLTIQRTQQEDSAVYLCASSLGLAGDTQYFGPGTRLTVL.

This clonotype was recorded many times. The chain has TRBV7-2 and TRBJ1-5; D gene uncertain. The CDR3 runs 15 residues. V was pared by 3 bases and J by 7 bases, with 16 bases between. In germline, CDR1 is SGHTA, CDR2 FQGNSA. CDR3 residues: CASSFGSNLGQPQHF. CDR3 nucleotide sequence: TGTGCCAGCAGCTTTGGGAGTAATCTCGGCCAGCCCCAGCATTTT.

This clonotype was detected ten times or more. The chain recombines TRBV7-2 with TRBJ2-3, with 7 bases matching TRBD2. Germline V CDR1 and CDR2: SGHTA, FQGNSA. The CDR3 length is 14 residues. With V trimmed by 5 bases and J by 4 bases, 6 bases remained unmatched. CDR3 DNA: TGTGCCAGCAGCCCAGGACTAGGACCAGATACGCAGTATTTT. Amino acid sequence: CASSPGLGPDTQYF. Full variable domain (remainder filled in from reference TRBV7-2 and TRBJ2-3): GAGVSQSPSNKVTEKGKDVELRCDPISGHTALYWYRQSLGQGLEFLIYFQGNSAPDKSGLPSDRFSAERTGGSVSTLTIQRTQQEDSAVYLCASSPGLGPDTQYFGPGTRLTVL.

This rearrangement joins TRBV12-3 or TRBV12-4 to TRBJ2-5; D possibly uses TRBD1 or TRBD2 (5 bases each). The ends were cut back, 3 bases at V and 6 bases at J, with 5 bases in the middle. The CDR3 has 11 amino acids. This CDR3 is CASSLGQTQYF. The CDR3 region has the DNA TGTGCCAGCAGTTTGGGACAGACCCAGTACTTC.